This T cell receptor (beta chain) is drawn from a study of identical twins. The germline gives CDR1 SNHLY, CDR2 FYNNEI. The CDR3 spans 13 residues. J lost 12 bases, V lost 10 bases, and 7 bases had no gene match. TCRdb reprocessed the 5' RACE reads via MiXCR and lists one record per CDR3 protein. Here the sample spans 450,000 to 650,000 distinct CDR3 sequences, 13% to 15% being singletons. These sequences were also reported in another study, on yellow fever vaccine responses in identical twins.

This clonotype originated in a woman aged 18-35 years in good health. The chain employs TRBV2 and TRBJ2-1; 15 bases map to TRBD2. Sample: CD4+ T cells sorted from blood. CDR3 sequence: CATTGLAGGLQFF. CDR3 DNA: TGTGCCACGACGGGACTAGCGGGAGGATTGCAGTTCTTC.